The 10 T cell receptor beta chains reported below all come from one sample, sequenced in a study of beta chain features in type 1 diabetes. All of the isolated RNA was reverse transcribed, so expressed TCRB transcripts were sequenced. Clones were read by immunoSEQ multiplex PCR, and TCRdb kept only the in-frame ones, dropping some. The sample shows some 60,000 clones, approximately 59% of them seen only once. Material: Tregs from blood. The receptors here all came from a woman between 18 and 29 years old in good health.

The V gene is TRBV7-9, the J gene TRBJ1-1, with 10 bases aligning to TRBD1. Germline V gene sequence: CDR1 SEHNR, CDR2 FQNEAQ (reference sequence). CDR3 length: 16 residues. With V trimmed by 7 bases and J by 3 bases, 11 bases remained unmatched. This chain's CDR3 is CASNPLLGTGDTEAFF. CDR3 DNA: TGTGCCAGCAACCCTCTTTTGGGGACAGGGGACACTGAAGCTTTCTTT.

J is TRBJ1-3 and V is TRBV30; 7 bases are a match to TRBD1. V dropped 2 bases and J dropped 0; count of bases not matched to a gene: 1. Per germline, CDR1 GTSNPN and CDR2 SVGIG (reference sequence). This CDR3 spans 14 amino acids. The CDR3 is CAWSPGGSGNTIYF. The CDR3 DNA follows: TGTGCCTGGAGTCCAGGGGGCTCTGGAAACACCATATATTTT.

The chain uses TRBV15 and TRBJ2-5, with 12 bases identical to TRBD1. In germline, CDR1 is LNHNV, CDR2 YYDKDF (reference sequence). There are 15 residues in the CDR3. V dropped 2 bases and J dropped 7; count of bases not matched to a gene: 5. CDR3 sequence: CATSRTGQGAATQYF. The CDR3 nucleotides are TGTGCCACCAGCAGAACGGGACAGGGGGCGGCGACCCAGTACTTC.

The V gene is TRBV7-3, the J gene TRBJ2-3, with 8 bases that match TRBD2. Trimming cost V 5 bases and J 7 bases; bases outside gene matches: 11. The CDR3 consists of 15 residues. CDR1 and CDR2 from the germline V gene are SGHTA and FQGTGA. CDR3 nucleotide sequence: TGTGCCAGCAGCGGCGGCGGGGGGCCTTTCTATACGCAGTATTTT. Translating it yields CASSGGGGPFYTQYF.

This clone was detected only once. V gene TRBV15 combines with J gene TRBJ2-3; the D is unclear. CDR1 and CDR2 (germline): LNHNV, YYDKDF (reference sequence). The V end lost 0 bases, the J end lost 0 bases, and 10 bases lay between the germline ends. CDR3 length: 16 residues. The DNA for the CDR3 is TGTGCCACCAGCAGAGATCCGACCGGGAGCACAGATACGCAGTATTTT. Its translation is CATSRDPTGSTDTQYF.

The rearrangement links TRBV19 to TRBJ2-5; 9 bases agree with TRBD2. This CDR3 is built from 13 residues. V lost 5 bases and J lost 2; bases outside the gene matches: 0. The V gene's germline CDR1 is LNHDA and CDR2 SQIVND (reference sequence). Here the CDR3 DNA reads TGTGCCAGTAGTGCGGGGGGGCAAGAGACCCAGTACTTC. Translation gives CASSAGGQETQYF.

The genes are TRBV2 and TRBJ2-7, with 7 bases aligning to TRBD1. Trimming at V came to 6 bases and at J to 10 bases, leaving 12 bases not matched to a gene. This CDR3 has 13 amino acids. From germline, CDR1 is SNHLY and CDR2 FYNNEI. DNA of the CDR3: TGTGCCAGCAGGAACAGGGACAGATATTTACAGTACTTC. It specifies CASRNRDRYLQYF.

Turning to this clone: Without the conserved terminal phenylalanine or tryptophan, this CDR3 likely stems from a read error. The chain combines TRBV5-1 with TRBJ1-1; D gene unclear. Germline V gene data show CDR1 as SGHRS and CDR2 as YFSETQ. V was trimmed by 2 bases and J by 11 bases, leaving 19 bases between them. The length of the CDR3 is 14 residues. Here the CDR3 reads CASSFQVSSSLAFL. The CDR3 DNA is TGCGCCAGCAGCTTTCAGGTATCGAGTTCTTTGGCTTTCCTT.

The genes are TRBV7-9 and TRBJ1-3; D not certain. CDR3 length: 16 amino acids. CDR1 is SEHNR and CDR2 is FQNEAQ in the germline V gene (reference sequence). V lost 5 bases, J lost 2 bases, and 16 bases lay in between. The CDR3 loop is CASSPLSGLAGNTIYF. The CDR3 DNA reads TGTGCCAGCAGCCCCCTTTCTGGACTTGCTGGAAACACCATATATTTT.

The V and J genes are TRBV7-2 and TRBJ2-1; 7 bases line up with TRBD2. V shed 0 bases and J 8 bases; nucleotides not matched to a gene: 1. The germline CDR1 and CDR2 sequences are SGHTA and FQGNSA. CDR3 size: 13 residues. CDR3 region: CASSLAGGDEQFF. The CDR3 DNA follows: TGTGCCAGCAGCTTAGCTGGGGGGGATGAGCAGTTCTTC.